This TCR beta chain was observed in a study of shared clonotypes between healthy human individuals. Overall study results and limits: Rarefaction exposed incomplete sorted-subset sequencing despite large depth. Apart from blood, nothing was sampled; tissue repertoires likely differ. For naive CD4 cells, 4% to 5% of clonotypes were shared across a handful of donors.

The data were produced by immunoSEQ multiplex PCR, yet TCRdb's version contains in-frame clones alone and is incomplete. The sample consists of roughly 2.2 million clones, approximately 95% of them appearing once. Memory CD4+ cells were the fraction left after CD45RA+ naive selection. Of note for this clone: Antigen: not known.

CDR1 is SGHRS and CDR2 is YFSETQ in the germline V gene. The CDR3 sequence is 14 residues long. V shed 4 bases, J shed 5 bases, and the junction held 8 bases outside the gene matches. Sequenced input: naive CD4+ T cells from PBMCs. Subset denoted: CD45RA+ positively selected. This receptor was obtained from a man younger than 30 in good health. Some clones in this sample may be carry-over from other donors' samples. The V and J genes are TRBV5-1 and TRBJ1-2; 7 bases fit TRBD1. In DNA, the CDR3 is TGCGCCAGCAGCCCCGGGACAGTTGTTTATGGCTACACCTTC. Its protein is CASSPGTVVYGYTF.